This T cell receptor beta chain emerged from a study of T cells in Graves' hyperthyroidism and ophthalmopathy. Points on this clonotype: Its cognate antigen is unknown.

Regions amplified from RNA transcripts were the TCR beta CDR3 regions. First-round RT-PCR with HTBI primers amplified the TCR CDR3 region. MiXCR, applied by TCRdb to the multiplex PCR reads, yields one record per CDR3 protein. The sample yields over 300,000 distinct CDR3 sequences, roughly 14% seen once. General observations from the study: Most thyroid clonotypes with frequency above 0.001 were detected in blood.

The trim removed 3 bases at V and 5 bases at J, leaving 7 bases unmatched. Looked up from germline, CDR1 is WSHSY and CDR2 is SAAADI. The CDR3 loop spans 17 amino acids. Stable hyperthyroidism: no ophthalmopathy progression over 18 months of follow-up. Diagnosis of hyperthyroidism was new in patients aged 18 to 65, and its duration was under 2 months. Diagnoses were established using clinical symptoms, serum thyroxine and TRAb, thyroid ultrasound and orbital computed tomography. This clonotype was obtained from a woman aged 55-69 years with Graves' hyperthyroidism. The J gene is TRBJ2-1, the V gene TRBV10-2, with 13 bases identical to TRBD2. The sequenced material came from blood. The CDR3 spells CASSEILAGGPNNEQFF. The CDR3, as DNA: TGCGCCAGCAGTGAAATACTAGCGGGAGGGCCTAACAATGAGCAGTTCTTC.